The 22 T cell receptor beta chains given below trace back to one sample, sequenced in a study of T-cell memory formation after mild COVID-19. TCRdb recomputed calls from the 5' RACE reads with MiXCR, one row per CDR3 protein. The sample shows tens of thousands of distinct CDR3 sequences, 25% to 35% of them seen only once. What was sequenced was PBMCs or a T cell subset sorted from them (not recorded which). The receptors come from a man aged 18 to 30 who had mild COVID-19 (a few samples of this study predate the infection). Cell type and time point are not known.

This clonotype was found a few times. The chain combines TRBV6-5 with TRBJ2-3; D is perhaps TRBD2 (6 bases). Trimming took 5 bases from V and 4 from J, leaving 19 bases between them. Germline CDR1 reads MNHEY; CDR2 reads SVGAGI. This CDR3 is 16 amino acids long. The chain's CDR3 is CASSDIGGWEADTQYF. CDR3 sequence (DNA): TGTGCCAGCAGTGACATTGGGGGTTGGGAGGCAGATACGCAGTATTTT.

The chain has TRBV7-9 and TRBJ2-3; D is possibly TRBD2 (5 bases). V was shortened by 5 bases and J by 3 bases, with 21 bases between the two germline ends. CDR1 is SEHNR and CDR2 is FQNEAQ in the germline V gene (reference sequence). This CDR3 is built from 17 residues. The CDR3 reads CASSPPPWRTSTDTQYF. CDR3 DNA sequence: TGTGCCAGCAGCCCACCCCCCTGGAGGACGAGTACAGATACGCAGTATTTT.

This clonotype was seen only a few times. The chain carries TRBV7-3 and TRBJ1-2; D may be TRBD1 (6 bases). Between the trimmed V and J ends, which lost 5 bases and 0 bases, there was a span of 10 bases. The CDR3 extends over 14 amino acids. Germline V lookup: CDR1 SGHTA, CDR2 FQGTGA. CDR3 protein: CASSPAGANYGYTF. As DNA, the CDR3 is TGTGCCAGCAGCCCCGCAGGGGCTAACTATGGCTACACCTTC.

The chain carries TRBV10-3 and TRBJ2-7; D gene unclear. CDR1 is ENHRY, CDR2 SYGVKD, per germline. The CDR3 spans 14 residues. V lost 2 bases and J lost 3, with 11 bases in between. The CDR3 bases are TGTGCCATCAGTGAGACTGCCTCGAACTACGAGCAGTACGTC. Amino acids: CAISETASNYEQYV.

This chain joins TRBV7-2 and TRBJ2-3; 7 bases agree with TRBD2. The CDR3 covers 14 residues. The germline V gene has CDR1 SGHTA and CDR2 FQGNSA. Trimming took 1 base from V and 6 from J; bases not matched to a gene: 4. CDR3 loop: CASSLETSLDTQYF. CDR3 coding DNA: TGTGCCAGCAGCTTAGAGACTAGCCTGGATACGCAGTATTTT.

This clonotype is medium-sized within its sample. This chain connects TRBV2 to TRBJ2-7; D is unresolved. The germline CDR1 and CDR2 sequences are SNHLY and FYNNEI. V was trimmed by 1 base and J by 5 bases, leaving 15 bases between them. CDR3 length: 15 amino acids. The chain's CDR3 is CASSEERMRFDEQYV. CDR3 DNA sequence: TGTGCCAGCAGTGAAGAAAGAATGCGATTCGACGAGCAGTACGTC.

V is TRBV7-9 and J is TRBJ1-1; D is unclear. V was shortened by 5 bases and J by 7 bases, with 14 bases between the two germline ends. Germline V lookup: CDR1 SEHNR, CDR2 FQNEAQ (reference sequence). The CDR3 loop spans 13 amino acids. The CDR3 spells CASSLGFKSEAFF. The CDR3 DNA follows: TGTGCCAGCAGCCTCGGATTCAAGAGTGAAGCTTTCTTT. Based on the CDR3 plus reference TRBV7-9 and TRBJ1-1, the full variable domain is DTGVSQNPRHKITKRGQNVTFRCDPISEHNRLYWYRQTLGQGPEFLTYFQNEAQLEKSRLLSDRFSAERPKGSFSTLEIQRTEQGDSAMYLCASSLGFKSEAFFGQGTRLTVV.

The chain uses TRBV6-5 and TRBJ2-7, with D unresolved. Germline assignment: CDR1 MNHEY and CDR2 SVGAGI. Trimming left V 2 bases short and J 2 bases short, with 4 bases between. The CDR3 loop spans 12 amino acids. DNA for the CDR3: TGTGCCAGCAGTTACCCGCCCTACGAGCAGTACTTC. This encodes CASSYPPYEQYF.

This clonotype was recorded only once. For the CDR3, the DNA is TGCGCCAGCAGCCAAGATGGGGCAGGGGGAATCGAGACCCAGTACTTC. Its translation: CASSQDGAGGIETQYF. The chain has TRBV4-3 and TRBJ2-5; TRBD1 aligns across 7 bases. Trimming removed 0 bases from V and 5 bases from J; junction bases left unmatched: 9. There are 16 residues in the CDR3. Looked up from germline, CDR1 is LGHNA and CDR2 is YSLEER.

The sample holds a few counts of this clonotype. J is TRBJ2-5 and V is TRBV10-3; tentatively, D is TRBD2 (5 bases). The CDR3 is 13 amino acids. Between the trimmed V and J ends, which lost 2 bases and 5 bases, there was a span of 9 bases. Germline V lookup: CDR1 ENHRY, CDR2 SYGVKD. Here the CDR3 reads CAISEPPGETQYF. CDR3 nucleotides: TGTGCCATCAGTGAGCCGCCGGGGGAGACCCAGTACTTC.

The chain employs TRBV27 and TRBJ2-3; D may correspond to TRBD1 or TRBD2 (5 bases each). The CDR3 sequence is 14 residues long. Trimming shortened V by 6 bases and J by 0 bases, and 10 bases separated the two germline ends. Germline CDR1 reads MNHEY; CDR2 reads SMNVEV (reference sequence). CDR3 in DNA: TGTGCCAGCAGGAGGGGTTCTAGCACAGATACGCAGTATTTT. This encodes CASRRGSSTDTQYF.

The rearrangement links TRBV7-9 to TRBJ2-7; D unresolved. The CDR3 is 12 residues long. Trimming pared 3 bases from V and 5 bases from J, leaving 8 bases between. CDR1 is SEHNR and CDR2 is FQNEAQ in the germline V gene (reference sequence). The CDR3: CASSLGNHEQYV. The CDR3 DNA follows: TGTGCCAGCAGCTTGGGTAACCACGAGCAGTACGTC.

CDR3 sequence reads: CASSQWAVEVDSTDTQYF. In nucleotides, the CDR3 is TGTGCCAGCAGCCAATGGGCGGTAGAGGTGGATAGCACAGATACGCAGTATTTT. The chain recombines TRBV4-2 with TRBJ2-3; D unresolved. V was trimmed by 2 bases and J by 0 bases, leaving 18 bases between them. Germline CDR1 is LGHNA and CDR2 is YNFKEQ. CDR3 size: 18 residues.

In this sample, this clonotype turned up once. J is TRBJ2-3 and V is TRBV7-2; D is perhaps TRBD2 (5 bases). Trimming removed 1 base at V and 1 base at J, with 6 bases between. Germline CDR1 reads SGHTA; CDR2 reads FQGNSA. The CDR3 has 14 residues. CDR3 nucleotide sequence: TGTGCCAGCAGCTTAGAACTAGGCACAGATACGCAGTATTTT. Amino acid sequence: CASSLELGTDTQYF. Supplemented by reference TRBV7-2 and TRBJ2-3, the full variable domain reads GAGVSQSPSNKVTEKGKDVELRCDPISGHTALYWYRQSLGQGLEFLIYFQGNSAPDKSGLPSDRFSAERTGGSVSTLTIQRTQQEDSAVYLCASSLELGTDTQYFGPGTRLTVL.

The V gene is TRBV3-1, the J gene TRBJ2-5; 11 bases align to TRBD2. Germline V gene lookup returns CDR1 LGHDT and CDR2 YNNKEL (reference sequence). The CDR3 runs 16 residues. V lost 0 bases and J lost 2; bases outside the gene matches: 2. In DNA, the CDR3 is TGTGCCAGCAGCCAAGATCTAGCGGGGGGACAAGAGACCCAGTACTTC. It translates to CASSQDLAGGQETQYF.

The V call is TRBV20-1, the J call TRBJ2-7, with D unresolved. The germline gives CDR1 DFQATT, CDR2 SNEGSKA (reference sequence). This CDR3 has 16 residues. V was cut by 1 base and J by 3 bases, with 19 bases left in between. This chain's CDR3 is CSARVVADRSLYEQYV. The CDR3 coding sequence is TGCAGTGCTAGAGTTGTGGCGGACCGATCCCTCTACGAGCAGTACGTC.

The rearrangement links TRBV12-3 or TRBV12-4 to TRBJ2-2, with D hard to call. Between the trimmed V and J ends, which lost 10 bases and 1 base, there was a span of 13 bases. The length of the CDR3 is 14 residues. The CDR3 is CATRSWGNTGELFF. In nucleotides, the CDR3 is TGTGCCACGCGTAGCTGGGGGAACACCGGGGAGCTGTTTTTT.

This clonotype came up a few times. The chain links TRBV6-6 to TRBJ2-7; no definite D call. The CDR3 extends over 15 amino acids. In germline, CDR1 is MNHNY, CDR2 SVGAGI (reference sequence). V shed 0 bases and J shed 7 bases, with 16 bases lying between them. The CDR3 DNA sequence: TGTGCCAGCAGTTACTCGCCAGTACAGTGGGGAGAGCAGTACTTC. Amino acid sequence: CASSYSPVQWGEQYF.

The chain employs TRBV3-1 and TRBJ1-3; no clear D. This CDR3 spans 18 amino acids. Deletions cut 4 bases from V and 3 bases from J, with 22 bases between. Germline assignment: CDR1 LGHDT and CDR2 YNNKEL (reference sequence). DNA of the CDR3: TGTGCCAGCAGCCCCAGCAGGTTTTCCTTAGCCCGTGGAAACACCATATATTTT. Translated, it gives CASSPSRFSLARGNTIYF.

This clonotype was found many times. This chain uses TRBV9 with TRBJ2-7; D call uncertain. Trimming cost V 4 bases and J 7 bases, with 21 bases left between them. The V gene's germline CDR1 is SGDLS and CDR2 YYNGEE. The CDR3 has 15 residues. CDR3 sequence (DNA): TGTGCCAGCAGCCCAACACTTGGAGAAACGCGGGAGCAGTACTTC. Its translation is CASSPTLGETREQYF.

This clonotype was detected only a few times. The chain combines TRBV25-1 with TRBJ2-1; TRBD2 matches at 13 bases. This CDR3 is 16 amino acids long. V gave up 4 bases and J gave up 9 bases; unmatched junction bases: 9. CDR1 is MGHDK, CDR2 SYGVNS, per germline. The chain's CDR3 is CASSVLGLAGSPEQFF. Written as DNA, the CDR3 is TGTGCCAGCAGTGTCTTGGGACTAGCGGGGTCGCCTGAGCAGTTCTTC.

The chain is built from TRBV7-3 and TRBJ2-3; 7 bases are a match to TRBD2. Germline V gene sequence: CDR1 SGHTA, CDR2 FQGTGA. The V and J ends lost 0 bases and 3 bases, in that order; junction bases with no gene match: 6. The CDR3 is 16 amino acids. For the CDR3, the DNA is TGTGCCAGCAGCTTAACGCCAGCGGGGAGGACAGATACGCAGTATTTT. This sequence encodes CASSLTPAGRTDTQYF.